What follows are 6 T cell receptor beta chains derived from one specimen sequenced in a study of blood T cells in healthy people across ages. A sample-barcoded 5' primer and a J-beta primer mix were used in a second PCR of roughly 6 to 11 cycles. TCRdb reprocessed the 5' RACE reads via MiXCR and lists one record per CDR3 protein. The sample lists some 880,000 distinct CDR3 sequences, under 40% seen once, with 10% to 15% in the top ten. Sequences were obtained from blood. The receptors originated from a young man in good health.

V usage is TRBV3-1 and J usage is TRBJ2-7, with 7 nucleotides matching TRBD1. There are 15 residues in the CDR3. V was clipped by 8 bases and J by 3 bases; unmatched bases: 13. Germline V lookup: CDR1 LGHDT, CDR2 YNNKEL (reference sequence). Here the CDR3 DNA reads TGTGCCAGCGGACCCACTTCGACAGGGAGCTACGAGCAGTACTTC. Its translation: CASGPTSTGSYEQYF.

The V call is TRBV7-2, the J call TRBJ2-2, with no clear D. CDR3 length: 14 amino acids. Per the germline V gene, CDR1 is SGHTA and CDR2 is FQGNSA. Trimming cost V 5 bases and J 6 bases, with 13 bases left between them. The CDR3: CASSPSHISGELFF. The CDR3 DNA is TGTGCCAGCAGCCCCAGTCACATCTCCGGGGAGCTGTTTTTT. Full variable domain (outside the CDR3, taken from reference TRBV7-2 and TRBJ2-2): GAGVSQSPSNKVTEKGKDVELRCDPISGHTALYWYRQSLGQGLEFLIYFQGNSAPDKSGLPSDRFSAERTGGSVSTLTIQRTQQEDSAVYLCASSPSHISGELFFGEGSRLTVL.

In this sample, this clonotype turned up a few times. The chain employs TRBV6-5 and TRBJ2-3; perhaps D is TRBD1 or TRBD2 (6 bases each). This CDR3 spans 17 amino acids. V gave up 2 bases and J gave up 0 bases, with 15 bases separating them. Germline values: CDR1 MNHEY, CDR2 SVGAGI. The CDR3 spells CASSYTSGAPSTDTQYF. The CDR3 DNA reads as TGTGCCAGCAGTTACACATCGGGGGCCCCGAGCACAGATACGCAGTATTTT.

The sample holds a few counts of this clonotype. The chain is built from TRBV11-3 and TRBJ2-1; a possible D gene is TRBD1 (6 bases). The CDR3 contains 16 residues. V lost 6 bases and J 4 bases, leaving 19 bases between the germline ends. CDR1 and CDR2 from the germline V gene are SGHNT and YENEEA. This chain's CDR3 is CASSSDRTQPYNEQFF. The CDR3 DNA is TGTGCCAGCAGTTCGGACAGAACCCAACCTTACAATGAGCAGTTCTTC.

The CDR3 is CAWTGLAKNIQYF. The CDR3 DNA reads as TGTGCCTGGACGGGGCTAGCCAAAAACATTCAGTACTTC. V gene TRBV30 combines with J gene TRBJ2-4; either TRBD1 or TRBD2 may fit D (5 bases each). This CDR3 has 13 amino acids. Germline V gene sequence: CDR1 GTSNPN, CDR2 SVGIG (reference sequence). Trimming took 4 bases from V and 0 from J, leaving 7 bases between them.

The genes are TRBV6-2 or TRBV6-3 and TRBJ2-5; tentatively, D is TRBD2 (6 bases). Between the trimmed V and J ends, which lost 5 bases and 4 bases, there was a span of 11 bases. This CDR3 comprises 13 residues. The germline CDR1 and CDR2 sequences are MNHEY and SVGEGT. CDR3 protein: CASSMNSGETQYF. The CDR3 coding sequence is TGTGCCAGCAGTATGAATAGCGGAGAGACCCAGTACTTC.